This T cell receptor beta chain was captured by sequencing in a study of control samples from healthy donors and cancer patients. Assay used: immunoSEQ multiplex PCR; TCRdb lists only in-frame clones, some missing. Found here are approximately 190,000 clones, 90% to 95% of them singletons; the top ten hold roughly 1.9%. Germline CDR1 and CDR2: SGHVS and FNYEAQ. The CDR3 consists of 13 residues. V lost 2 bases and J lost 2, with 7 bases in between. The chain uses TRBV7-6 and TRBJ2-7; D tentatively reads TRBD1 or TRBD2 (5 bases each). Source material: blood. The TCR originated in a man aged 25-45 years in good health. The CDR3 protein is CASSLQGAYEQYF. The CDR3, as DNA: TGTGCCAGCAGCTTACAGGGAGCCTACGAGCAGTACTTC.